This TCR beta chain was recorded in a study of long-term antiretroviral therapy in people with HIV. Whole-study findings and limits: ART adherence, viral resistance and therapy changes were undocumented. Diversity measured after ART increased yet remained under transplant donor controls. Regardless of time point, clones expanded before ART dominated the repertoire.

The authors ran the immunoSEQ assay, v3.0, at survey level. For every sample, sequencing targeted roughly 40,000-55,000 T-cell genomes. TCRdb keeps only in-frame clones here, not all; method: immunoSEQ multiplex PCR. The profile shows about 29,000 clones, nearly 97% of them singletons. In its sample, this clone was seen once. The antigen is not known. This CDR3 has 14 residues. Trimming cost V 6 bases and J 9 bases, with 18 bases left between them. The germline V gene encodes CDR1 MNHEY and CDR2 SVGAGI. This sequence joins TRBV6-5 and TRBJ2-1; D uncertain. The sample was unsorted PBMCs, taken 5.3 years after starting antiretroviral therapy. This clonotype originated in a man aged 25 to 45 with HIV. Here the CDR3 DNA reads TGTGCCAGCAGCCCGTACCCCCAGCTGGGTGAGCAGTTCTTC. Its protein product is CASSPYPQLGEQFF.